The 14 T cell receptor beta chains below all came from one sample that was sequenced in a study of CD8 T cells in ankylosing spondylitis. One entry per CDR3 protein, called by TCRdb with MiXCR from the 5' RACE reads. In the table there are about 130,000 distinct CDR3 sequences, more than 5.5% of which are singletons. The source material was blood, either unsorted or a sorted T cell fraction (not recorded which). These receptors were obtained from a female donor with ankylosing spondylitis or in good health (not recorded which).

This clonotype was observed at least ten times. CDR3 in amino acids: CSAGPSGPRYEQYF. CDR3 in DNA: TGCAGTGCAGGCCCGTCTGGTCCTCGCTACGAGCAGTACTTC. The chain carries TRBV20-1 and TRBJ2-7; the D is unclear. The V end was cut by 6 bases, the J end by 3 bases, with 18 bases between. This CDR3 has 14 residues. Germline V gene lookup returns CDR1 DFQATT and CDR2 SNEGSKA (reference sequence).

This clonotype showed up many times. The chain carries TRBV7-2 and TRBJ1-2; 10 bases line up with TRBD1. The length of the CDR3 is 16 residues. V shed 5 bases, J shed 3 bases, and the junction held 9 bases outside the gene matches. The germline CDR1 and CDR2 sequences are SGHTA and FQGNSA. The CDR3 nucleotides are TGTGCCAGCAGCCCGACAGGGGGCGCCCCCTACTATGGCTACACCTTC. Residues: CASSPTGGAPYYGYTF.

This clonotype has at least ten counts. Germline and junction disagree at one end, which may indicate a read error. The CDR3 bases are TGTGCCAGCAGCCGTTACGGGGTCAACAATGAAGCTTTCTTT. Protein: CASSRYGVNNEAFF. The chain employs TRBV7-3 and TRBJ1-1; D is ambiguous. The CDR3 is 14 residues long. From germline, CDR1 is SGHTA and CDR2 FQGTGA.

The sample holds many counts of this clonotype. This chain's CDR3 is CASSQDRPTGNTIYF. CDR3 sequence (DNA): TGTGCCAGCAGCCAAGATCGACCAACTGGAAACACCATATATTTT. J is TRBJ1-3 and V is TRBV3-1; no definite D call. The CDR3 is made up of 15 amino acids. Trimming took off 0 bases at V and 2 bases at J, with 8 bases between the two ends. From germline, CDR1 is LGHDT and CDR2 YNNKEL (reference sequence).

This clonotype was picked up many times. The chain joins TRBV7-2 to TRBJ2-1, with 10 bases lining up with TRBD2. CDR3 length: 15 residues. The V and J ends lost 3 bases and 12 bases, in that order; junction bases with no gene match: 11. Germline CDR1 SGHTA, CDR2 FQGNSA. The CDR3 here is CASSLAGSGGAAQFF. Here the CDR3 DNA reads TGTGCCAGCAGCTTGGCAGGGAGCGGGGGGGCTGCGCAGTTCTTC.

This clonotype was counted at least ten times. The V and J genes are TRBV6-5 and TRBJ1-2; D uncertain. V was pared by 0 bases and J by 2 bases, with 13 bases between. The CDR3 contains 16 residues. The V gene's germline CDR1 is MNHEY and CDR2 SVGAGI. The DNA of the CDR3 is TGTGCCAGCAGTTACTCGATAATGGCTGAAAACTATGGCTACACCTTC. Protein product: CASSYSIMAENYGYTF.

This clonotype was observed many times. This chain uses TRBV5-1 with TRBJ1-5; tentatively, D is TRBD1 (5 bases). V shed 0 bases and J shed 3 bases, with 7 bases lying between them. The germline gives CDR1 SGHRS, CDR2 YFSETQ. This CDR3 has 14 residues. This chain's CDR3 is CASSLGQYNQPQHF. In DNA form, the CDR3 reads TGCGCCAGCAGCTTGGGACAGTACAATCAGCCCCAGCATTTT.

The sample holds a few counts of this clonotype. The CDR3 sequence is CASSSSGVNADTQYF. The CDR3 nucleotides read TGTGCCAGCAGCTCATCGGGGGTTAACGCAGATACGCAGTATTTT. This rearrangement joins TRBV7-6 to TRBJ2-3, with D perhaps matching TRBD2 (6 bases). CDR1 is SGHVS, CDR2 FNYEAQ, per germline. Trimming took off 4 bases at V and 4 bases at J, with 15 bases between the two ends. CDR3 length: 15 residues.

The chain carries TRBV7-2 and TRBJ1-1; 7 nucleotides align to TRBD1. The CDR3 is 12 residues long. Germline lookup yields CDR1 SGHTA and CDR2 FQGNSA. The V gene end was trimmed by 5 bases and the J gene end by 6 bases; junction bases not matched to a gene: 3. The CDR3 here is CASSRQGPEAFF. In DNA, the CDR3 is TGTGCCAGCAGCCGACAGGGCCCTGAAGCTTTCTTT.

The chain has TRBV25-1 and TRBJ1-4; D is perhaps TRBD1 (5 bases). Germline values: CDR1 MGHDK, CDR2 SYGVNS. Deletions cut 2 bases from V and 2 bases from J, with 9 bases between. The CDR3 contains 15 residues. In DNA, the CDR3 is TGTGCCAGCAGTGAACCGGGACGGACTAATGAAAAACTGTTTTTT. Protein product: CASSEPGRTNEKLFF.

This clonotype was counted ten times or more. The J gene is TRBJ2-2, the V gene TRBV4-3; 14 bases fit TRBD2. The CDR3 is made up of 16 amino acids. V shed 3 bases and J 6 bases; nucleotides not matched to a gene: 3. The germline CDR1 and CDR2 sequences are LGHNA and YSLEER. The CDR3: CASSHPGLAGAGELFF. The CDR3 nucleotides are TGCGCCAGCAGCCATCCGGGACTAGCGGGGGCCGGGGAGCTGTTTTTT.

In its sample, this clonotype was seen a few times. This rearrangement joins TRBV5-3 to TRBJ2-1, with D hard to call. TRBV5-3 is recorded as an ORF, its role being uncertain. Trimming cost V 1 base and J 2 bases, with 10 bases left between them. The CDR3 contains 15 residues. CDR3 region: CARSLYQRPYNEQFF. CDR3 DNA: TGTGCCAGAAGCTTGTACCAGCGTCCCTACAATGAGCAGTTCTTC.

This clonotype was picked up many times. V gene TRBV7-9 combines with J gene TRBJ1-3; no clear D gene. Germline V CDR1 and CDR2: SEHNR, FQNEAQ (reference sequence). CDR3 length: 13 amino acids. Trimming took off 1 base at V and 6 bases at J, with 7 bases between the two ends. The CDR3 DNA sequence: TGTGCCAGCAGCTTAGAAGGGATAAACACCATATATTTT. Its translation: CASSLEGINTIYF.

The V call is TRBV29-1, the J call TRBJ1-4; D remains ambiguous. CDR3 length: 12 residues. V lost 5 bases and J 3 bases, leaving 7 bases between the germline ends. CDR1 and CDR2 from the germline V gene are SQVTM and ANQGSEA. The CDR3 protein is CSVKEPNEKLFF. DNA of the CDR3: TGCAGCGTTAAGGAACCTAATGAAAAACTGTTTTTT.